This entry is about one TCR beta chain. Data came from immunoSEQ multiplex PCR; TCRdb stores just in-frame clones and leaves some out. Here the sample spans 50,000 or so clones, over 90% being singletons. The source of the sample is a study of T cell changes during pregnancy in multiple sclerosis. The V gene's germline CDR1 is MNHEY and CDR2 SMNVEV (reference sequence). The CDR3 is 13 residues long. V lost 7 bases and J 0 bases, leaving 8 bases between the germline ends. J is TRBJ2-3 and V is TRBV27; D ambiguous. This specimen consisted of CD8+ T cells from peripheral blood mononuclear cells, obtained in the first trimester of pregnancy. This TCR was recovered from a female donor with multiple sclerosis, enrolled in a pregnancy study. DNA of the CDR3: TGTGCCAGCACGGGTCGAAGCACAGATACGCAGTATTTT. Translating it yields CASTGRSTDTQYF.